The T cell receptor (beta chain) described here comes from a study of yellow fever vaccine responses in identical twins. Whole-study results and caveats: It has been reported that, in twins, the vaccine T cell response seemed partly convergent and partly personalized.

TCRdb itself ran the RT-PCR reads through MiXCR, one entry per CDR3 protein. The top ten clones hold under 2.5% of a sample with some 20,000 distinct CDR3 sequences, around 70% of them seen once. By proportion, this clonotype is medium-sized. Its antigen is not identified. This CDR3 region has 12 residues. V shed 8 bases and J shed 0 bases, with 6 bases lying between them. CDR1 is KGHSH, CDR2 LQKENI, per germline. The V gene is TRBV18, the J gene TRBJ2-3; D remains unclear. The sequence was obtained from a young woman who received the yellow fever vaccine. Material: T cells from blood (PBMCs), unsorted or a sorted subset (not recorded which), obtained before or after yellow fever vaccination (not recorded which). The CDR3 loop is CASSLSTDTQYF. CDR3 in DNA: TGTGCCAGCAGCTTAAGCACAGATACGCAGTATTTT.